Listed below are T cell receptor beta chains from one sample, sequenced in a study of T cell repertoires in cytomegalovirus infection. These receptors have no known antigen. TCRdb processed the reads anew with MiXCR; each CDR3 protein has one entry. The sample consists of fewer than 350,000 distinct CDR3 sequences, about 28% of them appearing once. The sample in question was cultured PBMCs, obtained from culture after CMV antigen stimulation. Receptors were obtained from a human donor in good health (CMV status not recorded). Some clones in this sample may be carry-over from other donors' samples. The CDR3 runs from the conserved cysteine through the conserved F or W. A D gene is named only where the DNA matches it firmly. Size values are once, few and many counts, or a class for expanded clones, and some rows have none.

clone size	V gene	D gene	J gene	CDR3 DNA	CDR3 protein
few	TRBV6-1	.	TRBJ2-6	TGTGCCAGCAGTTTTCGGGGGAGAGGGGATGAGTTTGGGGCCAACGTCCTGACTTTC	CASSFRGRGDEFGANVLTF
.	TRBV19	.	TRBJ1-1	TGTGCCAGTAAACGGGTCAGAGACGTAATGAACACTGAAGCTTTCTTT	CASKRVRDVMNTEAFF
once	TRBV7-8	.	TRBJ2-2	TGTGCCAGCAGCTTCATCAGGGGAAGGACCGGGGTGCTGTTTTTT	CASSFIRGRTGVLFF
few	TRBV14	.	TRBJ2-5	TGTGCCAGCAGCCCGGACTGGTCGGAGACCCAGTACTTC	CASSPDWSETQYF
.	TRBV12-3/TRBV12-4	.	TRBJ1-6	TGTGCCAGCAGTTTGGGGTGGACTTCACCCCTCCACTTT	CASSLGWTSPLHF
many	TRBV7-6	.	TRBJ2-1	TGTGCCAGCAGCCCTAGCGAACAGGGAAGCAATGAGCAGTTCTTC	CASSPSEQGSNEQFF
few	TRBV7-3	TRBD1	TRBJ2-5	TGTGCCAGCAGCTTAGGGACAGGAGTCGAAGAGACCCAGTACTTC	CASSLGTGVEETQYF
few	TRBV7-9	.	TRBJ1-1	TGTGCCAGCAGCTCCGTCACTGAAGCTTTCTTT	CASSSVTEAFF
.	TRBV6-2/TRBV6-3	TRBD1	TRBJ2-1	TGTGCCAGCAGTCACCTTCGGACAGGGCAAACCTACTCCTACAATGAGCAGTTCTTC	CASSHLRTGQTYSYNEQFF
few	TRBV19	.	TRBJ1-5	TGTGCCAGTAGTCCAAAGGCATTTCCTAGCAATCAGCCCCAGCATTTT	CASSPKAFPSNQPQHF
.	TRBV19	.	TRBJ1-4	TGTGCCAGTTCGGACAGAGGTGCAACTAATGAAAAACTGTTTTTT	CASSDRGATNEKLFF
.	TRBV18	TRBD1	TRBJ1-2	TGTGCCAGCTCACCACCTTCCGGGACAGGGGTTTTCGGCTACACCTTC	CASSPPSGTGVFGYTF
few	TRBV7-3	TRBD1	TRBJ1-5	TGTGCCAGCAGCGTGGACAGGAATCAGCCCCAGCATTTT	CASSVDRNQPQHF
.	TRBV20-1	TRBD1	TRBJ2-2	TGCAGTGCCGGGGCCATGGACAGGGGCACGGGCGGGGAGCTGTTTTTT	CSAGAMDRGTGGELFF
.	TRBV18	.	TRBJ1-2	TGTGCCAGCTCACCACTACCGGGACACAAGAACTATGGCTACACCTTC	CASSPLPGHKNYGYTF
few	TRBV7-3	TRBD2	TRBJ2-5	TGTGCCAGCAGCTTAACGGGACTAGCGTATAAAGAGACCCAGTACTTC	CASSLTGLAYKETQYF
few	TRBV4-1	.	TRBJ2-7	TGCGCCAGCAGCCAAGTGGGACATTCCTACGAGCAGTACTTC	CASSQVGHSYEQYF
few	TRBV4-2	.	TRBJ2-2	TGTGCCAGCAGCCTCCGTTCAGGGAACACCGGGGAGCTGTTTTTT	CASSLRSGNTGELFF
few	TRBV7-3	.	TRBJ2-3	TGTGCCAGCAGCGTAGGGACTACAGATACGCAGTATTTT	CASSVGTTDTQYF
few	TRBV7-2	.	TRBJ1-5	TGTGCCAGCAGCTTAGGGCCCTTGTATCAGCCCCAGCATTTT	CASSLGPLYQPQHF
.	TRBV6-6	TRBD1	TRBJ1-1	TGTGCCAGCAACAGGGGGGGCACTGAAGCTTTCTTT	CASNRGGTEAFF
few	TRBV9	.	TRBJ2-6	TGTGCCAGCAGCGTGCAGGCAGGGGCCTTCTCTGGGGCCAACGTCCTGACTTTC	CASSVQAGAFSGANVLTF
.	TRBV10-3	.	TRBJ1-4	TGTGCCACCACCGGCAGACCCAATGAAAAACTGTTTTTT	CATTGRPNEKLFF
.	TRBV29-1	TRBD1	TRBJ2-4	TGCAGCGTTGAGGACAGGGGCAAAAACATTCAGTACTTC	CSVEDRGKNIQYF
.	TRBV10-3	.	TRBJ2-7	TGTGCCATCAGTGAGCCGACAGTAAACGAGCAGTACTTC	CAISEPTVNEQYF
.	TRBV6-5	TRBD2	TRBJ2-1	TGTGCCAGCAGGGGGACTAGCCGCAATGAGCAGTTCTTC	CASRGTSRNEQFF
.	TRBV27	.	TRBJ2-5	TGTGCCAGCAGTTACGGAGGGCCGGAGGAGACCCAGTACTTC	CASSYGGPEETQYF
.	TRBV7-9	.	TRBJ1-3	TGTGCCAGCAGCCAAGGGACACAGAGTGTCTCTGGAAACACCATATATTTT	CASSQGTQSVSGNTIYF
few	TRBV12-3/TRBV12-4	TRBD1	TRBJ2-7	TGTGCCAGCAGTCTGGGGACAGGCTCCGTTCACGAGCAGTACTTC	CASSLGTGSVHEQYF
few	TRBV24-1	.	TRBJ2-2	TGTGCCACCTCGAAGGGGGACACCGGGGAGCTGTTTTTT	CATSKGDTGELFF
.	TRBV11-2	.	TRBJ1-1	TGTGCCAGCAGCTTCCCGAGGGGGAAAATGAACACTGAAGCTTTCTTT	CASSFPRGKMNTEAFF
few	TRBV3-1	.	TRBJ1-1	TGTGCCAGCAGCTTACGGGGTGGGGGGAACACTGAAGCTTTCTTT	CASSLRGGGNTEAFF
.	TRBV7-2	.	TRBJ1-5	TGTGCCAGCACGTATAGGGGCAATCAGCCCCAGCATTTT	CASTYRGNQPQHF
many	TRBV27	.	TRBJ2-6	TGTGCCAGCAGTTCCACAGGGTTTTCTGGTGCTGGGGCCAACGTCCTGACTTTC	CASSSTGFSGAGANVLTF
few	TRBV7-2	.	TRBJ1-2	TGTGCCAGCAGCTTAGACCCAACAGGAGCCTATGGCTACACCTTC	CASSLDPTGAYGYTF